The rows below give T cell receptor beta chains drawn from one sample of a study of PD-1 blockade in mismatch repair-deficient tumors. Here immunoSEQ multiplex PCR was the method, and the copy in TCRdb shows in-frame clones only, minus some. The sample yields about 68,000 clones, approximately 78% seen once. Sequencing used peripheral blood, obtained 2 weeks after starting pembrolizumab. All receptors derive from an adult with mismatch repair-deficient cancer. Both conserved end residues are part of each CDR3. A D gene is named only where the DNA matches it firmly. Where a row states a size, it is once, few, many or the class of an expanded clone; other rows omit it.

clone_size: .
v_call: TRBV18
d_call: .
j_call: TRBJ2-1
cdr3_aa: CASSPNALRGGNEQFF
cdr3_nt: TGTGCCAGCTCACCAAACGCGCTCAGGGGAGGCAATGAGCAGTTCTTC

clone_size: .
v_call: TRBV21-1
d_call: .
j_call: TRBJ1-5
cdr3_aa: CASSSFHGMDSNQPQHF
cdr3_nt: TGTGCCAGCAGCTCATTCCACGGAATGGATAGCAATCAGCCCCAGCATTTT

clone_size: .
v_call: TRBV19
d_call: .
j_call: TRBJ2-7
cdr3_aa: CASSISRRSYEQYF
cdr3_nt: TGTGCCAGTAGTATATCAAGACGCTCCTACGAGCAGTACTTC

clone_size: .
v_call: TRBV30
d_call: TRBD1
j_call: TRBJ2-5
cdr3_aa: CAWSPGTGVRETQYF
cdr3_nt: TGTGCCTGGAGTCCAGGGACAGGGGTCCGTGAGACCCAGTACTTC

clone_size: .
v_call: TRBV27
d_call: .
j_call: TRBJ2-1
cdr3_aa: CASSLLTGLGNEQFF
cdr3_nt: TGTGCCAGCAGTTTACTAACAGGGCTGGGAAATGAGCAGTTCTTC

clone_size: .
v_call: TRBV6-6
d_call: .
j_call: TRBJ1-2
cdr3_aa: CASSYVVSKKDYGYTF
cdr3_nt: TGTGCCAGCAGTTACGTGGTCAGTAAGAAGGACTATGGCTACACCTTC

clone_size: .
v_call: TRBV18
d_call: .
j_call: TRBJ1-1
cdr3_aa: CASHREAGRNTEAFF
cdr3_nt: TGTGCCAGCCACCGGGAGGCAGGGAGGAACACTGAAGCTTTCTTT

clone_size: .
v_call: TRBV9
d_call: TRBD1
j_call: TRBJ1-2
cdr3_aa: CASSASLTGYNWGYTF
cdr3_nt: TGTGCCAGCAGCGCCAGCCTGACAGGGTATAACTGGGGCTACACCTTC

clone_size: .
v_call: TRBV5-1
d_call: .
j_call: TRBJ1-5
cdr3_aa: CASSLAGAGQPQHF
cdr3_nt: TGCGCCAGCAGCTTGGCGGGGGCTGGTCAGCCCCAGCATTTT

clone_size: .
v_call: TRBV4-1
d_call: .
j_call: TRBJ1-3
cdr3_aa: CASSQVNGNTIYF
cdr3_nt: TGCGCCAGCAGCCAAGTGAATGGAAACACCATATATTTT

clone_size: .
v_call: TRBV15
d_call: .
j_call: TRBJ2-5
cdr3_aa: CATSRGINQETQYF
cdr3_nt: TGTGCCACCAGCAGAGGGATCAATCAAGAGACCCAGTACTTC

clone_size: once
v_call: TRBV2
d_call: TRBD1
j_call: TRBJ1-2
cdr3_aa: CASRGDRAVSRGYTF
cdr3_nt: TGTGCCAGCAGGGGGGACAGAGCAGTATCGAGGGGCTACACCTTC

clone_size: few
v_call: TRBV19
d_call: TRBD1
j_call: TRBJ2-2
cdr3_aa: CASSILRQGGFGTGELFF
cdr3_nt: TGTGCCAGTAGTATCCTCCGACAGGGGGGGTTTGGCACCGGGGAGCTGTTTTTT

clone_size: .
v_call: TRBV14
d_call: TRBD2
j_call: TRBJ2-3
cdr3_aa: CASSQVRGRGTDTQYF
cdr3_nt: TGTGCCAGCAGCCAAGTCCGCGGGAGAGGCACAGATACGCAGTATTTT

clone_size: once
v_call: TRBV7-9
d_call: TRBD2
j_call: TRBJ2-1
cdr3_aa: CASSLGTGGRHHEQFF
cdr3_nt: TGTGCCAGCAGCTTGGGTACAGGCGGGAGGCACCATGAGCAGTTCTTC

clone_size: .
v_call: TRBV7-2
d_call: .
j_call: TRBJ2-7
cdr3_aa: CASSSDTRATRERGQYF
cdr3_nt: TGTGCCAGCAGCTCGGACACCAGGGCAACACGGGAAAGGGGGCAGTACTTC

clone_size: once
v_call: TRBV12-5
d_call: .
j_call: TRBJ2-1
cdr3_aa: CASGPSLVDEQFF
cdr3_nt: TGTGCTAGTGGTCCCTCTCTCGTTGATGAGCAGTTCTTC

clone_size: few
v_call: TRBV30
d_call: .
j_call: TRBJ1-2
cdr3_aa: CAWRWTAGTIF
cdr3_nt: TGTGCCTGGAGATGGACAGCCGGAACTATCTTC

clone_size: few
v_call: TRBV7-6
d_call: TRBD1
j_call: TRBJ1-1
cdr3_aa: CASSQIPGQGEDTEAFF
cdr3_nt: TGTGCCAGCAGCCAAATCCCGGGACAGGGGGAGGACACTGAAGCTTTCTTT

clone_size: .
v_call: TRBV18
d_call: .
j_call: TRBJ2-7
cdr3_aa: CASSPTTGYEQYF
cdr3_nt: TGTGCCAGCTCACCAACGACGGGCTACGAGCAGTACTTC

clone_size: .
v_call: TRBV12-5
d_call: .
j_call: TRBJ1-3
cdr3_aa: CASGSVIGSGNTIYF
cdr3_nt: TGTGCTAGTGGTTCCGTTATTGGGTCTGGAAACACCATATATTTT

clone_size: .
v_call: TRBV5-1
d_call: .
j_call: TRBJ2-1
cdr3_aa: CASSLDRGSGEQFF
cdr3_nt: TGCGCCAGCAGCTTGGATAGGGGGTCAGGTGAGCAGTTCTTC

clone_size: .
v_call: TRBV9
d_call: TRBD2
j_call: TRBJ2-7
cdr3_aa: CASSPGTSGIIPYEQYF
cdr3_nt: TGTGCCAGCAGCCCTGGGACTAGCGGGATCATTCCCTACGAGCAGTACTTC

clone_size: .
v_call: TRBV6-7
d_call: TRBD2
j_call: TRBJ2-2
cdr3_aa: CASSYPQTSGKAGELFF
cdr3_nt: TGTGCCAGCAGTTACCCTCAGACTAGCGGGAAGGCCGGGGAGCTGTTTTTT

clone_size: .
v_call: TRBV5-1
d_call: .
j_call: TRBJ2-3
cdr3_aa: CASSLEVAPDTQYF
cdr3_nt: TGCGCCAGCAGCTTGGAGGTGGCCCCAGATACGCAGTATTTT

clone_size: .
v_call: TRBV27
d_call: .
j_call: TRBJ2-1
cdr3_aa: CASSLSGNEQFF
cdr3_nt: TGTGCCAGCAGTTTATCGGGGAATGAGCAGTTCTTC

clone_size: .
v_call: TRBV6-5
d_call: .
j_call: TRBJ2-7
cdr3_aa: CASRLSTIYEQYF
cdr3_nt: TGTGCCAGCAGATTATCGACCATCTACGAGCAGTACTTC